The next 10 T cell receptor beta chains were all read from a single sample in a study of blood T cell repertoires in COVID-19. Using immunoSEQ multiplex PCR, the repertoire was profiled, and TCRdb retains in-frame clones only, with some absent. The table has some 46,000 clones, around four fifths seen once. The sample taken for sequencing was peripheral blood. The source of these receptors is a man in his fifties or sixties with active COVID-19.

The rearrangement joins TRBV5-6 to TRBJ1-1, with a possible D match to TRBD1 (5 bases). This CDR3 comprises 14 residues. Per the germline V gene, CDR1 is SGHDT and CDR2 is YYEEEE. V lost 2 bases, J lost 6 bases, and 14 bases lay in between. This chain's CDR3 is CASSFWGGVPEAFF. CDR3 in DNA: TGTGCCAGCAGCTTTTGGGGAGGGGTCCCTGAAGCTTTCTTT.

The CDR3 spells CASSVGTGYSNQPQHF. Written as DNA, the CDR3 is TGTGCCAGCAGCGTAGGGACAGGGTATAGCAATCAGCCCCAGCATTTT. This chain uses TRBV9 with TRBJ1-5; 8 bases are a match to TRBD1. CDR3 length: 16 amino acids. Germline lookup yields CDR1 SGDLS and CDR2 YYNGEE. The ends lost 0 bases at V and 0 bases at J; junction bases unmatched: 2.

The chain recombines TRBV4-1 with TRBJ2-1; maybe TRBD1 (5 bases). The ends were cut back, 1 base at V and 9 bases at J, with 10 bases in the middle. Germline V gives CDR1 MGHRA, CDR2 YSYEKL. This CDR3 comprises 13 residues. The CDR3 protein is CASSQGRGTEQFF. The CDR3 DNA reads TGCGCCAGCAGCCAAGGAAGGGGAACTGAGCAGTTCTTC.

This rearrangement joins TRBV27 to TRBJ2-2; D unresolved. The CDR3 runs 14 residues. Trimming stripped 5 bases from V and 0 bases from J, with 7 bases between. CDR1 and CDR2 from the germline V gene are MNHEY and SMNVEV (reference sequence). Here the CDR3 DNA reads TGTGCCAGCAGTCCAATAGCGAACACCGGGGAGCTGTTTTTT. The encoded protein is CASSPIANTGELFF.

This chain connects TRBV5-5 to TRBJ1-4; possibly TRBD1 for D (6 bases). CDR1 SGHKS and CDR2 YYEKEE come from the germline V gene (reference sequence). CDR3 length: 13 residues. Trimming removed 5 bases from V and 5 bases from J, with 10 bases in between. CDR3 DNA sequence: TGTGCCAGCAGGGGACATCTGAATGAAAAACTGTTTTTT. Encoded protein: CASRGHLNEKLFF.

The CDR3 here is CASSQSQFNEKLFF. DNA of the CDR3: TGTGCCAGCAGCCAATCACAGTTTAATGAAAAACTGTTTTTT. V usage is TRBV3-1 (or the pseudogene TRBV3-2) and J usage is TRBJ1-4; the D is unclear. Germline-derived CDR1 and CDR2 are LGHDT and YNNKEL (reference sequence). V dropped 2 bases and J dropped 4 bases, with 8 bases sitting between them. CDR3 length: 14 amino acids.

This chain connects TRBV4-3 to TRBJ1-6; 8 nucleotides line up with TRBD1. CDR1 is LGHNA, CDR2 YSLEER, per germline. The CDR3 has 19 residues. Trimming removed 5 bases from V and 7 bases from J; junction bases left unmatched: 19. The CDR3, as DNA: TGCGCCAGCAGCAAACAGGATATTCGGACAGGGAGAATGAATTCACCCCTCCACTTT. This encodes CASSKQDIRTGRMNSPLHF.

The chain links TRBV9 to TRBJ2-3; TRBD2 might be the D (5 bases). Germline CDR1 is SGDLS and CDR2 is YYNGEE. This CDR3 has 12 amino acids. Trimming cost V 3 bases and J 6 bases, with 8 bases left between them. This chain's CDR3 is CASSASGDTQYF. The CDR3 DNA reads TGTGCCAGCAGCGCCTCGGGGGATACGCAGTATTTT.

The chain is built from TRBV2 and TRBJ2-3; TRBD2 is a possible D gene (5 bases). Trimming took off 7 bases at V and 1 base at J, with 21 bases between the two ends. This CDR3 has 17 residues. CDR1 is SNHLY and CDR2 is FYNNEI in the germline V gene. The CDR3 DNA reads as TGTGCCAGCATTCTTCAGGACTCCCTTCGTGGCACAGATACGCAGTATTTT. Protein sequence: CASILQDSLRGTDTQYF. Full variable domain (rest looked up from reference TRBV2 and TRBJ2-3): EPEVTQTPSHQVTQMGQEVILRCVPISNHLYFYWYRQILGQKVEFLVSFYNNEISEKSEIFDDQFSVERPDGSNFTLKIRSTKLEDSAMYFCASILQDSLRGTDTQYFGPGTRLTVL.

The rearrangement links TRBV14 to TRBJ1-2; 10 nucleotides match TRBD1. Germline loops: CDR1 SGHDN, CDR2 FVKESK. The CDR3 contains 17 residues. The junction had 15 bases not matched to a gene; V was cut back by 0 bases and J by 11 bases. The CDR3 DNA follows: TGTGCCAGCAGCCAAGATAGGGGGATCCGGGACAGGGGAGGATACACCTTC. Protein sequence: CASSQDRGIRDRGGYTF.